The rows below give T cell receptor beta chains drawn from one sample of a study of T cell changes during pregnancy in multiple sclerosis. Using immunoSEQ multiplex PCR, the repertoire was profiled, and TCRdb retains in-frame clones only, with some absent. The sample holds 55,000 to 80,000 clones, roughly 90% seen once. The sample in question was peripheral blood, obtained after pregnancy. These receptors all stem from a female donor in good health, enrolled as a control in a pregnancy study. Both conserved end residues are part of each CDR3. Fields, in order: clone size, V gene, D gene, CDR3 length, J gene, CDR3 DNA, CDR3 protein. D genes are given only for firm matches. Size is omitted from some rows. Given values are once, few, many or a class for expanded clones.

-	TRBV2	-	13	TRBJ1-2	TGTGCCAGCACGCAGGGTCTTATCTATGGCTACACCTTC	CASTQGLIYGYTF
-	TRBV29-1	TRBD2	13	TRBJ2-2	TGCAGCGTACGCGGGAGTGGAACCGGGGAGCTGTTTTTT	CSVRGSGTGELFF
-	TRBV27	TRBD2	15	TRBJ2-7	TGTGCCAGCAGTCCCGGGGGACTAGCAACCCGCGAGCAGTACTTC	CASSPGGLATREQYF
-	TRBV6-6	-	13	TRBJ1-1	TGTGCCACCAGACAGTATTCGAACACTGAAGCTTTCTTT	CATRQYSNTEAFF
-	TRBV7-8	TRBD1	15	TRBJ2-1	TGTGCCAGCAGCTTATGGGACAGGGGGGACGGTGAGCAGTTCTTC	CASSLWDRGDGEQFF
few	TRBV29-1	-	13	TRBJ1-1	TGCAGCGTTGTGCGGACGGGGGGCACTGAAGCTTTCTTT	CSVVRTGGTEAFF
-	TRBV4-2	TRBD2	16	TRBJ2-3	TGTGCCAGCCAAGGGTCCGGGACTAGCGGAACAGATACGCAGTATTTT	CASQGSGTSGTDTQYF
-	TRBV6-1	TRBD2	15	TRBJ2-5	TGTGCCAGCAGTGTCTCTAGCGGGAGTGGTGAGACCCAGTACTTC	CASSVSSGSGETQYF
-	TRBV5-1	-	12	TRBJ1-2	TGCGCCAGCAGCCGGGGGAGCTATGGCTACACCTTC	CASSRGSYGYTF
-	TRBV2	TRBD1	13	TRBJ2-7	TGTGCCAGCATGCGGGACAGGGTTTGCGAGCAGTACTTC	CASMRDRVCEQYF
-	TRBV10-3	-	13	TRBJ2-3	TGTGCCATCACTCCGCAGAGCACAGATACGCAGTATTTT	CAITPQSTDTQYF
-	TRBV6-1	-	13	TRBJ2-3	TGTGCCAGCAGTGTATTCTTAGAAGATACGCAGTATTTT	CASSVFLEDTQYF
few	TRBV28	TRBD1	14	TRBJ2-5	TGTGCCAGCAGTTTTAGCAGGGGGCTGGAGACCCAGTACTTC	CASSFSRGLETQYF
-	TRBV6-1	TRBD1	15	TRBJ2-2	TGTGCCAGCAGCCGCGGACAGGGCGCGTCAGGGGAGCTGTTTTTT	CASSRGQGASGELFF
-	TRBV19	TRBD2	14	TRBJ2-5	TGTGCCAGTAGTATAAACCGGGAGGCGGAGACCCAGTACTTC	CASSINREAETQYF
-	TRBV4-1	TRBD1	17	TRBJ1-3	TGCGCCAGCAGCCAAACGAGGGGCAGGGGGCAAGGAAACACCATATATTTT	CASSQTRGRGQGNTIYF
-	TRBV18	-	13	TRBJ2-7	TGTGCCAGCTCCCCCCTCGTCTCCTACGAGCAGTACTTC	CASSPLVSYEQYF
few	TRBV7-9	-	16	TRBJ2-2	TGTGCCAGCAGCCCGAAACTCCGACTAGGAGGCGGGGAGCTGTTTTTT	CASSPKLRLGGGELFF
-	TRBV10-3	-	15	TRBJ1-4	TGTGCCATCAGTACCCCCGGGGGGGCTAATGAAAAACTGTTTTTT	CAISTPGGANEKLFF
-	TRBV6-5	TRBD2	14	TRBJ2-2	TGTGCCAGCACCCCCTCGGGGGGCACCGGGGAGCTGTTTTTT	CASTPSGGTGELFF
-	TRBV5-1	-	15	TRBJ2-3	TGCGCCAGCAGCTTAGACAGCCCTAGCACAGATACGCAGTATTTT	CASSLDSPSTDTQYF
-	TRBV5-1	TRBD2	15	TRBJ2-5	TGCGCCAGCAGCTTCCTAGCGGGGGGAGGAGAGACCCAGTACTTC	CASSFLAGGGETQYF
-	TRBV29-1	-	12	TRBJ1-2	TGCAGCGTTGGACAGGCTAACTATGGCTACACCTTC	CSVGQANYGYTF
-	TRBV7-2	TRBD2	18	TRBJ2-3	TGTGCCAGCAGCTTGGGGGGACTAGCGGGGGGGAGCACAGATACGCAGTATTTT	CASSLGGLAGGSTDTQYF
-	TRBV19	TRBD1	14	TRBJ1-3	TGTGCCAGTAGCCGGACAGGGTCTGGAAACACCATATATTTT	CASSRTGSGNTIYF
-	TRBV7-6	-	15	TRBJ1-3	TGTGCCAGCAGCTTAGCGGACATCTCTGGAAACACCATATATTTT	CASSLADISGNTIYF
-	TRBV13	-	15	TRBJ1-2	TGTGCCAGCAGCGGCATGGGGGGGGAGGTCGGCGGCTACACCTTC	CASSGMGGEVGGYTF
few	TRBV7-2	TRBD2	12	TRBJ2-7	TGTGCCAGCAGCAGGACTAGCCGCGAGCAGTACTTC	CASSRTSREQYF
-	TRBV18	-	13	TRBJ1-2	TGTGCCAGCTCATCCGACAAAATCGATGGCTACACCTTC	CASSSDKIDGYTF
-	TRBV5-1	-	12	TRBJ2-5	TGCGCCAGCAGCTTGTCGTCGGAGACCCAGTACTTC	CASSLSSETQYF
-	TRBV7-7	TRBD2	16	TRBJ2-5	TGTGCTAGCAGCCTAAGACTAGCGGGGGTAGGAGAGACCCAGTACTTC	CASSLRLAGVGETQYF
-	TRBV11-3	-	15	TRBJ2-2	TGTGCCAGCAGCTATGCCGGGACTTCCACCGGGGAGCTGTTTTTT	CASSYAGTSTGELFF
-	TRBV18	TRBD1	13	TRBJ1-5	TGTGCCAGCCATACCGGGACAGGGGGGATATGGCATTTT	CASHTGTGGIWHF
-	TRBV5-1	-	16	TRBJ2-2	TGCGCCAGCCACACCCCCCAGGGGCTAAACACCGGGGAGCTGTTTTTT	CASHTPQGLNTGELFF
-	TRBV5-1	TRBD2	16	TRBJ2-5	TGCGCCAGCAGCCCGGGGACTAGCGGGAGCACAGAGACCCAGTACTTC	CASSPGTSGSTETQYF
-	TRBV6-5	TRBD2	15	TRBJ2-5	TGTGCCAGCAGTTACTCGGGACTAGCGGGAGAGACCCAGTACTTC	CASSYSGLAGETQYF
-	TRBV9	-	22	TRBJ2-1	TGTGCCAGCAGCGCAGTACCCCAGGGGGGTAGCGGGATGTTGAGCCTATACAATGAGCAGTTCTTC	CASSAVPQGGSGMLSLYNEQFF
-	TRBV15	-	14	TRBJ1-3	TGTGCCACCAGCAGAGGGGGGGGACAAAACACCATATATTTT	CATSRGGGQNTIYF
-	TRBV4-3	TRBD2	19	TRBJ2-6	TGCGCCAGCAGCCAAGATAGGGGCCTAGCGGGGGCTGGGGCCAACGTCCTGACTTTC	CASSQDRGLAGAGANVLTF
-	TRBV30	-	14	TRBJ1-2	TGTGCCTGGAGTGTAAGGGGGTTAAACTATGGCTACACCTTC	CAWSVRGLNYGYTF
-	TRBV2	-	14	TRBJ2-2	TGTGCCAGCGTTGAGGCCCGCGGCACCGGGGAGCTGTTTTTT	CASVEARGTGELFF
once	TRBV29-1	-	14	TRBJ1-1	TGCAGCGTTGAGAGGGCAGGGGTGAACACTGAAGCTTTCTTT	CSVERAGVNTEAFF
once	TRBV5-6	TRBD1	14	TRBJ1-2	TGTGCCAGCAGCACGGGACAGGGTGACTATGGCTACACCTTC	CASSTGQGDYGYTF
-	TRBV5-4	-	15	TRBJ2-2	TGTGCCAGCAGCACGGGTCCGCTGGAGTCCGGGGAGCTGTTTTTT	CASSTGPLESGELFF
-	TRBV6-1	TRBD1	14	TRBJ1-1	TGTGCCAGCAATCCCAACAGGGGGTACACTGAAGCTTTCTTT	CASNPNRGYTEAFF
-	TRBV5-6	TRBD2	17	TRBJ2-3	TGTGCCAGCAGCTTGGATAGGCTAGCGGGGGCCGGGCGTACGCAGTATTTT	CASSLDRLAGAGRTQYF
few	TRBV19	-	15	TRBJ1-2	TGTGCCAGTAGTATAGCGGCCAGGGAAAACTATGGCTACACCTTC	CASSIAARENYGYTF
-	TRBV14	-	15	TRBJ1-2	TGTGCCAGCAGCCAAGATGGGGGGGCACGTCGAGGCTACACCTTC	CASSQDGGARRGYTF
-	TRBV5-1	TRBD1	14	TRBJ2-3	TGCGCCAGCAGCCCGGGACAGAGCACAGATACGCAGTATTTT	CASSPGQSTDTQYF
-	TRBV5-1	TRBD1	15	TRBJ1-2	TGCGCCAGCAGCTGGTTACAGGGGATCCAATATGGCTACACCTTC	CASSWLQGIQYGYTF
-	TRBV13	-	14	TRBJ2-1	TGTGCCAGCAGCTCGGGGTCGAACAACTATGAGCAGTTCTTC	CASSSGSNNYEQFF
-	TRBV27	-	11	TRBJ2-1	TGTGCCAGCAGATCGGGGGAGGAGCAGTTCTTC	CASRSGEEQFF
-	TRBV6-6	-	12	TRBJ1-2	TGTGCCAGCAGTTCGGGGGACGATGGCTACACCTTC	CASSSGDDGYTF